Below are 32 T cell receptor beta chains sequenced from a single sample in a study of blood T cell repertoires in COVID-19. Assay used: immunoSEQ multiplex PCR; TCRdb lists only in-frame clones, some missing. The sample lists roughly 42,000 clones, 85% occurring once. Sequencing input: peripheral blood. The receptors shown here come from a woman aged 65 to 85 in a cohort sampled during active COVID-19.

The chain employs TRBV11-1 and TRBJ1-1, with D possibly being TRBD1 (6 bases). Germline CDR1 is SGHAT and CDR2 is FQDESV (reference sequence). This CDR3 contains 15 residues. The V gene lost 4 bases and the J gene lost 1 base, with 13 bases spanning the gap. CDR3 region: CASSWAGATNTEAFF. CDR3 sequence (DNA): TGTGCCAGCAGCTGGGCAGGGGCTACGAACACTGAAGCTTTCTTT. The whole variable domain, filled in from reference TRBV11-1 and TRBJ1-1, reads EAEVAQSPRYKITEKSQAVAFWCDPISGHATLYWYRQILGQGPELLVQFQDESVVDDSQLPKDRFSAERLKGVDSTLKIQPAELGDSAMYLCASSWAGATNTEAFFGQGTRLTVV.

The CDR3 nucleotides are TGTGCCAGCAGTGCCATGGGTCAGAGGCGGTCTGGGGCCAACGTCCTGACTTTC. It is translated as CASSAMGQRRSGANVLTF. V is TRBV6-1 and J is TRBJ2-6; D is undetermined. This CDR3 spans 18 amino acids. V dropped 4 bases and J dropped 1 base, with 17 bases sitting between them. Germline values: CDR1 MNHNS, CDR2 SASEGT.

This clone was recorded once. The chain employs TRBV30 and TRBJ2-2; 10 nucleotides line up with TRBD2. V was pared by 1 base and J by 1 base, with 0 bases of the junction left unmatched. The CDR3 is 15 amino acids. Per germline, CDR1 GTSNPN and CDR2 SVGIG (reference sequence). The CDR3 protein is CAWSGTSGNTGELFF. The CDR3 DNA is TGTGCCTGGAGTGGGACTAGCGGGAACACCGGGGAGCTGTTTTTT.

The CDR3 loop reads CATGRGEPYNEQFF. Here the CDR3 DNA reads TGTGCCACCGGCCGGGGAGAACCCTACAATGAGCAGTTCTTC. The V and J genes are TRBV10-3 and TRBJ2-1, with D possibly matching TRBD2 (5 bases). The germline V gene encodes CDR1 ENHRY and CDR2 SYGVKD. Trimming removed 10 bases from V and 2 bases from J, with 15 bases in between. This CDR3 spans 14 amino acids.

The chain is built from TRBV11-1 and TRBJ2-1; TRBD1 aligns across 10 bases. The CDR3 is 16 amino acids. CDR1 and CDR2 from the germline V gene are SGHAT and FQDESV (reference sequence). The ends lost 5 bases at V and 9 bases at J; junction bases unmatched: 13. Here the CDR3 DNA reads TGTGCCAGCAGCCCCCTCCCGGGACAGGGGCCCAGTGAGCAGTTCTTC. Its protein is CASSPLPGQGPSEQFF. The full variable domain, rest sourced from reference TRBV11-1 and TRBJ2-1, is EAEVAQSPRYKITEKSQAVAFWCDPISGHATLYWYRQILGQGPELLVQFQDESVVDDSQLPKDRFSAERLKGVDSTLKIQPAELGDSAMYLCASSPLPGQGPSEQFFGPGTRLTVL.

The chain links TRBV5-6 to TRBJ1-6; 8 bases match TRBD1. CDR1 is SGHDT and CDR2 is YYEEEE in the germline V gene. J was trimmed by 4 bases and V by 2 bases; bases with no gene match: 14. CDR3 size: 19 residues. The CDR3 here is CASSFRTGNLREYNSPLHF. As DNA, the CDR3 is TGTGCCAGCAGCTTCAGGACAGGGAACCTTCGGGAGTATAATTCACCCCTCCACTTT.

V is TRBV24-1 and J is TRBJ2-7, with 11 bases matching TRBD1. Trimming took 9 bases from V and 5 from J; bases not matched to a gene: 2. CDR3 length: 12 amino acids. Per germline, CDR1 KGHDR and CDR2 SFDVKD. The CDR3 nucleotides read TGTGCCACCGGGACAGGGGGTCACGAGCAGTACTTC. Residues: CATGTGGHEQYF.

The chain joins TRBV10-3 to TRBJ1-2, with 9 bases matching TRBD1. With V trimmed by 7 bases and J by 6 bases, 3 bases remained unmatched. The CDR3 sequence is 12 residues long. The V gene's germline CDR1 is ENHRY and CDR2 SYGVKD. The CDR3 loop is CAIKGQGNGYTF. CDR3 in DNA: TGTGCCATCAAAGGACAGGGGAATGGCTACACCTTC.

The J gene is TRBJ1-1, the V gene TRBV2; a possible D gene is TRBD1 (6 bases). In germline, CDR1 is SNHLY, CDR2 FYNNEI. V lost 6 bases, J lost 11 bases, and 16 bases lay in between. The CDR3 runs to 12 residues. CDR3 protein: CASRGDTPAAFF. The CDR3 DNA sequence: TGTGCCAGCAGGGGGGACACTCCGGCGGCTTTCTTT.

The chain links TRBV6-5 to TRBJ2-3; D remains ambiguous. The CDR3 runs 14 residues. Germline V gives CDR1 MNHEY, CDR2 SVGAGI. V lost 8 bases and J lost 0, with 12 bases in between. The CDR3 nucleotides read TGTGCCAGCGGAGTAGCCCCTAGCACAGATACGCAGTATTTT. Protein sequence: CASGVAPSTDTQYF.

The J gene is TRBJ1-2, the V gene TRBV7-2; TRBD1 aligns across 7 bases. CDR1 SGHTA and CDR2 FQGNSA come from the germline V gene. The CDR3 totals 15 residues. V was pared by 2 bases and J by 8 bases, with 11 bases of the junction left unmatched. CDR3 loop: CASSLTQDRAGGYTF. DNA for the CDR3: TGTGCCAGCAGCTTAACTCAAGACAGGGCCGGCGGCTACACCTTC.

This chain uses TRBV12-3 or TRBV12-4 with TRBJ1-5, with TRBD1 identical over 8 bases. The trim removed 5 bases at V and 7 bases at J, leaving 4 bases unmatched. This CDR3 is built from 13 residues. CDR3 in amino acids: CASSPTGAQPQHF. The DNA of the CDR3 is TGTGCCAGCAGTCCGACAGGGGCCCAGCCCCAGCATTTT.

This clone appeared many times. The chain is built from TRBV10-3 and TRBJ2-7; 9 nucleotides line up with TRBD1. J was trimmed by 4 bases and V by 3 bases; bases with no gene match: 1. CDR1 ENHRY and CDR2 SYGVKD come from the germline V gene. This CDR3 is built from 13 residues. The CDR3 DNA reads TGTGCCATCAGTGAACAGGGGGCTTACGAGCAGTACTTC. It encodes CAISEQGAYEQYF.

This clone was seen more than once but under ten times. V gene TRBV10-3 combines with J gene TRBJ1-3; 8 bases line up with TRBD1. This CDR3 contains 15 residues. Germline CDR1 and CDR2: ENHRY and SYGVKD. The junction had 3 bases not matched to a gene; V was cut back by 5 bases and J by 0 bases. Here the CDR3 DNA reads TGTGCCATCAGTCCGACAGGGGACTCTGGAAACACCATATATTTT. It is translated as CAISPTGDSGNTIYF.

The chain uses TRBV2 and TRBJ2-7; tentatively, D is TRBD2 (6 bases). This CDR3 is 14 amino acids long. Germline V gives CDR1 SNHLY, CDR2 FYNNEI. The V end was cut by 4 bases, the J end by 2 bases, with 12 bases between. The chain's CDR3 is CASSASSGTYEQYF. The CDR3, as DNA: TGTGCCAGCAGTGCGAGTAGCGGAACCTACGAGCAGTACTTC.

J is TRBJ2-7 and V is TRBV9; D possibly corresponds to TRBD2 (6 bases). The length of the CDR3 is 15 residues. Looked up from germline, CDR1 is SGDLS and CDR2 is YYNGEE. V lost 5 bases and J 3 bases, leaving 18 bases between the germline ends. The CDR3 loop is CASSAGLSGDYEQYF. The DNA of the CDR3 is TGTGCCAGCAGTGCCGGGTTATCGGGGGACTACGAGCAGTACTTC.

By share, this clone counts as medium-sized. The chain links TRBV10-1 to TRBJ2-1, with D possibly TRBD2 on 5 matching bases. The CDR3 is 14 amino acids. The V gene's germline CDR1 is WNHNN and CDR2 SYGVQD (reference sequence). Trimming took off 3 bases at V and 7 bases at J, with 13 bases between the two ends. The CDR3 DNA sequence: TGCGCCAGCAGTGAAGGCGGGTTGAGGAATGAGCAGTTCTTC. Translating it yields CASSEGGLRNEQFF.

The chain recombines TRBV19 with TRBJ2-7; 7 bases align to TRBD2. The V segment lost 4 bases and the J segment 3 bases; nucleotides outside the gene matches: 0. Germline V gene data show CDR1 as LNHDA and CDR2 as SQIVND (reference sequence). The CDR3 has 12 residues. The CDR3 coding sequence is TGTGCCAGTAGTACTAGCGGCTACGAGCAGTACTTC. This gives the protein CASSTSGYEQYF.

To note about this clone: Germline is not matched at one junction end, which may reflect a read error. The J gene is TRBJ2-6, the V gene TRBV7-9; D perhaps matches TRBD1 (6 bases). Germline CDR1 is SEHNR and CDR2 is FQNEAQ (reference sequence). This CDR3 is 14 amino acids long. The CDR3 DNA reads as TGCGCCCTGCTACAGGGCTCTGGGGCCAACGTCCTGACTTTC. It translates to CALLQGSGANVLTF.

This clone was counted between two and nine times. An end of the junction does not agree with germline; a read error may underlie this. The genes are TRBV6-1 and TRBJ2-7; TRBD1 is a possible D gene (6 bases). Germline loops: CDR1 MNHNS, CDR2 SASEGT. CDR3 length: 15 amino acids. This chain's CDR3 is CASREDRTQYVEQYF. For the CDR3, the DNA is TGTGCCAGCAGGGAAGACAGGACCCAGTACGTCGAGCAGTACTTC.

This chain connects TRBV7-2 to TRBJ2-3; D is possibly TRBD1 (6 bases). The V end lost 0 bases, the J end lost 1 base, and 8 bases lay between the germline ends. This CDR3 spans 15 amino acids. Germline CDR1 is SGHTA and CDR2 is FQGNSA. CDR3 sequence (DNA): TGTGCCAGCAGCTTAGCCAGGGGTCGCACAGATACGCAGTATTTT. Amino acids: CASSLARGRTDTQYF.

The chain employs TRBV11-2 and TRBJ2-7, with 7 bases that match TRBD1. The CDR3 loop spans 16 amino acids. Trimming took 5 bases from V and 1 from J; bases not matched to a gene: 11. The germline V gene encodes CDR1 SGHAT and CDR2 FQNNGV. The CDR3 DNA reads TGTGCCAGCAGCCCGCCCCCGACAGGGCCATCCTACGAGCAGTACTTC. It translates to CASSPPPTGPSYEQYF.

This clone was counted a few times. The rearrangement uses TRBV6-5 and TRBJ2-3, with 11 bases matching TRBD2. The length of the CDR3 is 14 residues. Per the germline V gene, CDR1 is MNHEY and CDR2 is SVGAGI. V shed 6 bases and J 1 base; nucleotides not matched to a gene: 0. CDR3 residues: CASRTSGGTDTQYF. In DNA, the CDR3 is TGTGCCAGCAGGACTAGCGGGGGCACAGATACGCAGTATTTT.

J is TRBJ2-3 and V is TRBV10-1; 8 nucleotides match TRBD2. Germline V lookup: CDR1 WNHNN, CDR2 SYGVQD (reference sequence). The junction had 8 bases not matched to a gene; V was cut back by 6 bases and J by 0 bases. The CDR3 loop spans 16 amino acids. CDR3 bases: TGCGCCAGCAGCCCCACGATAGCGGGAAGCACAGATACGCAGTATTTT. Residues: CASSPTIAGSTDTQYF.

J is TRBJ2-4 and V is TRBV4-2, with no clear D. V shed 0 bases and J shed 8 bases, with 11 bases lying between them. Looked up from germline, CDR1 is LGHNA and CDR2 is YNFKEQ. The CDR3 totals 14 residues. The CDR3 sequence is CASSQDRGSHIQYF. CDR3 in DNA: TGTGCCAGCAGCCAAGATCGAGGCAGCCACATTCAGTACTTC.

The rearrangement uses TRBV28 and TRBJ1-2; 7 bases are shared with TRBD1. The CDR3 consists of 14 residues. V was clipped by 6 bases and J by 5 bases; unmatched bases: 9. The germline V gene encodes CDR1 MDHEN and CDR2 SYDVKM. CDR3 protein: CASSIQGPGYGYTF. The CDR3 DNA reads TGTGCCAGCAGCATACAGGGGCCAGGGTATGGCTACACCTTC.

In this sample, this clone turned up once. The rearrangement uses TRBV6-5 and TRBJ1-1, with TRBD1 as a possible D gene (5 bases). This CDR3 spans 15 amino acids. V lost 4 bases to trimming and J lost 1 base, with 13 bases between them. Germline CDR1 MNHEY, CDR2 SVGAGI. The CDR3 bases are TGTGCCAGCAGTTCCCCTTTCGGGGGGAACACTGAAGCTTTCTTT. This sequence encodes CASSSPFGGNTEAFF.

This clone was seen at least ten times. The chain has TRBV29-1 and TRBJ2-7; 8 nucleotides line up with TRBD1. The CDR3 has 16 residues. Germline assignment: CDR1 SQVTM and CDR2 ANQGSEA. The junction had 12 bases not matched to a gene; V was cut back by 3 bases and J by 2 bases. CDR3 amino acids: CSVEGTGTGRAYEQYF. For the CDR3, the DNA is TGCAGCGTTGAGGGGACAGGAACAGGGAGAGCCTACGAGCAGTACTTC.

Regarding this clone: The sample holds other DNA sequences that translate to the same CDR3. The genes are TRBV18 and TRBJ1-1; D ambiguous. The germline V gene encodes CDR1 KGHSH and CDR2 LQKENI. CDR3 size: 14 residues. V shed 3 bases and J shed 1 base, with 9 bases lying between them. The DNA for the CDR3 is TGTGCCAGCTCACCCGCGATTCGGAACACTGAAGCTTTCTTT. Encoded protein: CASSPAIRNTEAFF.

J is TRBJ2-1 and V is TRBV5-3; D perhaps matches TRBD2 (5 bases). TRBV5-3 carries the ORF label, with uncertain function. The CDR3 has 16 amino acids. V lost 1 base to trimming and J lost 5 bases, with 16 bases between them. The CDR3 here is CARSLFKVWTHNEQFF. Here the CDR3 DNA reads TGTGCCAGAAGCTTGTTTAAGGTGTGGACTCACAATGAGCAGTTCTTC.

The chain recombines TRBV27 with TRBJ2-1; TRBD2 is a possible D gene (6 bases). Trimming cost V 3 bases and J 4 bases, with 13 bases left between them. This CDR3 has 15 residues. The germline V gene has CDR1 MNHEY and CDR2 SMNVEV (reference sequence). CDR3 sequence: CASSFAGPLYNEQFF. Written as DNA, the CDR3 is TGTGCCAGCAGTTTTGCGGGACCACTTTACAATGAGCAGTTCTTC.

The CDR3 sequence is CASSSTVVAGNEQFF. CDR3 coding DNA: TGTGCCAGCAGCTCCACAGTAGTGGCGGGAAATGAGCAGTTCTTC. The chain combines TRBV7-3 with TRBJ2-1; tentatively, D is TRBD2 (6 bases). Germline CDR1 and CDR2: SGHTA and FQGTGA. The CDR3 loop spans 15 amino acids. V was trimmed by 4 bases and J by 7 bases, leaving 17 bases between them.